The 20 T cell receptor beta chains below come from one sample, sequenced in a study of Graves' ophthalmopathy and Graves' hyperthyroidism. Amplified TCR beta CDR3 regions were obtained using RNA transcripts as template. A first-round RT-PCR used HTBI primers, followed by a second-round multiplex PCR. TCRdb recomputed calls from the multiplex PCR reads with MiXCR, one row per CDR3 protein. There are about 620,000 distinct CDR3 sequences in the sample; around a fifth occur only once, and more than 5.5% lies in the top ten. The sequenced material came from peripheral blood. Source of these receptors: a woman aged 18-29 years with stable Graves' hyperthyroidism. Some clones in this sample may be carry-over from other donors' samples.

This clonotype has more than one count but fewer than ten. The chain carries TRBV5-1 and TRBJ2-7, with TRBD2 identical over 8 bases. The CDR3 covers 15 residues. V gave up 2 bases and J gave up 2 bases; unmatched junction bases: 6. CDR1 and CDR2 from the germline V gene are SGHRS and YFSETQ. In DNA form, the CDR3 reads TGCGCCAGCAGCTTCGGGCGGGGGGACACCTACGAGCAGTACTTC. This gives the protein CASSFGRGDTYEQYF.

The V call is TRBV20-1, the J call TRBJ2-7; TRBD2 matches at 10 bases. This CDR3 spans 14 amino acids. The J segment lost 4 bases and the V segment lost 1 base, leaving 4 bases of the junction unmatched. From germline, CDR1 is DFQATT and CDR2 SNEGSKA (reference sequence). The CDR3 sequence: CSARVAGGWYEQYF. CDR3 sequence (DNA): TGCAGTGCTAGAGTAGCGGGAGGCTGGTACGAGCAGTACTTC.

This clonotype was counted at least ten times. This chain connects TRBV6-1 to TRBJ1-1; no firm D call. Trimming pared 6 bases from V and 7 bases from J, leaving 12 bases between. The CDR3 is made up of 12 amino acids. Germline V gene data show CDR1 as MNHNS and CDR2 as SASEGT. In DNA form, the CDR3 reads TGTGCCAGCAGATCCTACCAGCATGAAGCTTTCTTT. Its translation: CASRSYQHEAFF.

Only a few counts were recorded for this clonotype. The V call is TRBV2, the J call TRBJ2-5, with TRBD1 identical over 7 bases. CDR1 is SNHLY, CDR2 FYNNEI, per germline. This CDR3 is built from 14 residues. V shed 0 bases and J 3 bases; nucleotides not matched to a gene: 1. CDR3 nucleotides: TGTGCCAGCAGTGAAGCCACAGGGGAAGAGACCCAGTACTTC. Protein: CASSEATGEETQYF.

CDR3 sequence (DNA): TGTGCCAGCAGTTTGAGACGGGCCCCTTACTACGAGCAGTACTTC. Protein product: CASSLRRAPYYEQYF. The rearrangement joins TRBV28 to TRBJ2-7, with D unresolved. V was pared by 3 bases and J by 3 bases, with 15 bases between. Germline V gene sequence: CDR1 MDHEN, CDR2 SYDVKM. This CDR3 contains 15 residues.

This clonotype was seen at least ten times. The chain couples TRBV6-1 to TRBJ1-1, with unresolved D. The CDR3 runs to 14 residues. From germline, CDR1 is MNHNS and CDR2 SASEGT. Trimming cost V 4 bases and J 4 bases, with 13 bases left between them. The CDR3 coding sequence is TGTGCCAGCAGTGTCGGCGGACCGGTCACTGAAGCTTTCTTT. This gives the protein CASSVGGPVTEAFF.

This clonotype showed up many times. The rearrangement links TRBV19 to TRBJ1-5; TRBD1 might be the D (5 bases). The germline V and J ends were trimmed by 3 bases and 8 bases, with 14 bases remaining between them. There are 14 residues in the CDR3. Germline assignment: CDR1 LNHDA and CDR2 SQIVND (reference sequence). The CDR3 loop reads CASSMPPPGEPQHF. CDR3 DNA: TGTGCCAGTAGTATGCCCCCACCGGGGGAGCCCCAGCATTTT.

This clonotype was counted a few times. The chain carries TRBV6-1 and TRBJ2-6, with D hard to call. The CDR3 extends over 15 amino acids. V shed 5 bases and J shed 0 bases, with 8 bases lying between them. Germline V lookup: CDR1 MNHNS, CDR2 SASEGT. The CDR3 here is CASSPTDSGANVLTF. CDR3 sequence (DNA): TGTGCCAGCAGTCCCACTGACTCTGGGGCCAACGTCCTGACTTTC.

This clonotype was counted a few times. This chain joins TRBV29-1 and TRBJ1-2, with a possible D match to TRBD1 (5 bases). The CDR3 loop spans 13 amino acids. CDR1 SQVTM and CDR2 ANQGSEA come from the germline V gene. Trimming took 4 bases from V and 2 from J, leaving 11 bases between them. CDR3 residues: CSVVGGANYGYTF. CDR3 nucleotide sequence: TGCAGCGTTGTCGGGGGAGCGAACTATGGCTACACCTTC.

The sample holds many counts of this clonotype. The chain employs TRBV5-5 and TRBJ1-5; no clear D. The CDR3 extends over 14 amino acids. Trimming cost V 2 bases and J 7 bases, with 13 bases left between them. The germline V gene encodes CDR1 SGHKS and CDR2 YYEKEE (reference sequence). In DNA, the CDR3 is TGTGCCAGCAGCTTTAGCAGTTCAGGACAGCCCCAGCATTTT. Residues: CASSFSSSGQPQHF. The full variable domain, rest sourced from reference TRBV5-5 and TRBJ1-5, is DAGVTQSPTHLIKTRGQQVTLRCSPISGHKSVSWYQQVLGQGPQFIFQYYEKEERGRGNFPDRFSARQFPNYSSELNVNALLLGDSALYLCASSFSSSGQPQHFGDGTRLSIL.

The chain employs TRBV2 and TRBJ1-6; D is unresolved. The CDR3 contains 13 residues. Trimming stripped 7 bases from V and 7 bases from J, with 11 bases between. The germline CDR1 and CDR2 sequences are SNHLY and FYNNEI. The CDR3: CASKMVVNSPLHF. In DNA, the CDR3 is TGTGCCAGCAAGATGGTGGTGAATTCACCCCTCCACTTT.

This clonotype has a count of ten or more. This sequence joins TRBV20-1 and TRBJ2-7; 8 bases line up with TRBD2. The junction had 4 bases not matched to a gene; V was cut back by 3 bases and J by 3 bases. There are 13 residues in the CDR3. Germline-derived CDR1 and CDR2 are DFQATT and SNEGSKA (reference sequence). The CDR3 here is CSASGGGSYEQYF. For the CDR3, the DNA is TGCAGTGCTAGTGGCGGGGGGAGCTACGAGCAGTACTTC.

This clonotype occurred many times. The rearrangement uses TRBV6-1 and TRBJ2-3, with 8 bases matching TRBD1. Trimming removed 6 bases from V and 1 base from J; junction bases left unmatched: 3. This CDR3 is built from 14 residues. CDR1 MNHNS and CDR2 SASEGT come from the germline V gene. The CDR3 reads CASRDRVGTDTQYF. In nucleotides, the CDR3 is TGTGCCAGCAGGGACAGGGTTGGCACAGATACGCAGTATTTT.

This clonotype was counted at least ten times. The V and J genes are TRBV2 and TRBJ1-1, with 8 bases lining up with TRBD1. CDR3 length: 14 amino acids. Germline V gene data show CDR1 as SNHLY and CDR2 as FYNNEI. The V segment lost 3 bases and the J segment 4 bases; nucleotides outside the gene matches: 4. CDR3 sequence reads: CASSDRGRRTEAFF. The CDR3 bases are TGTGCCAGCAGTGACAGGGGGCGACGCACTGAAGCTTTCTTT.

This clonotype was seen ten or more times. This chain uses TRBV19 with TRBJ1-1, with unresolved D. CDR3 length equals 14 residues. V was trimmed by 5 bases and J by 0 bases, leaving 10 bases between them. Per germline, CDR1 LNHDA and CDR2 SQIVND (reference sequence). The CDR3: CASSVLGMNTEAFF. CDR3 nucleotide sequence: TGTGCCAGTAGTGTTCTGGGGATGAACACTGAAGCTTTCTTT.

The chain links TRBV27 to TRBJ1-1, with no clear D. This CDR3 has 14 amino acids. Between the trimmed V and J ends, which lost 7 bases and 0 bases, there was a span of 12 bases. CDR1 is MNHEY, CDR2 SMNVEV, per germline (reference sequence). The CDR3 nucleotides read TGTGCCAGCACGGGGTTCCCAATGAACACTGAAGCTTTCTTT. Its translation: CASTGFPMNTEAFF.

This clonotype was detected ten times or more. CDR3 sequence (DNA): TGTGCCAGCAGTGACTTGTTTGGAAATCAGCCCCAGCATTTT. This encodes CASSDLFGNQPQHF. This chain links TRBV2 with TRBJ1-5; D uncertain. This CDR3 has 14 amino acids. Germline V CDR1 and CDR2: SNHLY, FYNNEI. V was pared by 3 bases and J by 4 bases, with 10 bases between.

The chain couples TRBV11-2 to TRBJ2-3, with 10 bases that match TRBD2. The germline gives CDR1 SGHAT, CDR2 FQNNGV. The CDR3 runs 16 residues. V was pared by 5 bases and J by 9 bases, with 14 bases of the junction left unmatched. The CDR3 is CASSRDSGGVRLTQYF. CDR3 in DNA: TGTGCCAGCAGCCGAGACAGCGGGGGGGTAAGGTTGACGCAGTATTTT.

About this clonotype itself: The CDR3 ends on some other residue instead of the conserved phenylalanine or tryptophan, so this is likely a read error. No DNA is shown, since the ends of the CDR3 on it are uncertain; the CDR3 is the one TCRdb lists. The chain's CDR3 is CASGAELAENTGELCV. V is TRBV2 and J is TRBJ2-2; the table's D call, TRBD2, was not checked against the DNA. Germline lookup yields CDR1 SNHLY and CDR2 FYNNEI. Inclusive of both ends, the CDR3 amounts to 16 amino acids.

Only a few counts were recorded for this clonotype. The chain uses TRBV6-1 and TRBJ1-5, with a weak D call TRBD1 (5 bases). Germline V gene sequence: CDR1 MNHNS, CDR2 SASEGT. V lost 10 bases to trimming and J lost 1 base, with 8 bases between them. This CDR3 has 12 amino acids. DNA of the CDR3: TGTGCCACCGCAGGGAGCAATCAGCCCCAGCATTTT. This codes for CATAGSNQPQHF.